These 21 T cell receptor beta chains originate from one sample sequenced in a study of T cell repertoires in aging, cancer and after chemotherapy. Peripheral blood genomic DNA, not sorted cells or RNA, was the template. TRB rearrangements spanning V, D and J were amplified using mixed TRB-A/B primers. TCRdb re-derived calls from the multiplex PCR reads in MiXCR, one entry per CDR3 protein. The profile shows fewer than 10,000 distinct CDR3 sequences, 30% to 35% of them singletons. The material sequenced was blood. The receptors originated from a human donor in good health.

This clonotype was detected a few times. The chain has TRBV6-1 and TRBJ2-3; D remains ambiguous. The CDR3 consists of 14 residues. The V gene lost 3 bases and the J gene lost 2 bases, with 9 bases spanning the gap. The germline V gene has CDR1 MNHNS and CDR2 SASEGT. DNA for the CDR3: TGTGCCAGCAGTGAGTGGCGGTTCACAGATACGCAGTATTTT. It yields the protein CASSEWRFTDTQYF.

This clonotype was seen more than once but under ten times. The chain employs TRBV30 and TRBJ1-2; no clear D gene. The CDR3 consists of 12 residues. Germline lookup yields CDR1 GTSNPN and CDR2 SVGIG (reference sequence). V was pared by 1 base and J by 4 bases, with 7 bases between. The CDR3 DNA reads TGTGCCTGGAGTGCCGGTCTCTATGGCTACACCTTC. Translating it yields CAWSAGLYGYTF.

The V gene is TRBV18, the J gene TRBJ2-2, with TRBD1 matching 7 bases. Unmatched junction bases numbered 6, after V lost 6 bases and J lost 2 bases. Germline lookup yields CDR1 KGHSH and CDR2 LQKENI. The CDR3 sequence is 15 residues long. The CDR3 loop is CASSPGQINTGELFF. In nucleotides, the CDR3 is TGTGCCAGCTCGCCGGGACAGATCAACACCGGGGAGCTGTTTTTT. Full variable domain (rest looked up from reference TRBV18 and TRBJ2-2): NAGVMQNPRHLVRRRGQEARLRCSPMKGHSHVYWYRQLPEEGLKFMVYLQKENIIDESGMPKERFSAEFPKEGPSILRIQQVVRGDSAAYFCASSPGQINTGELFFGEGSRLTVL.

The V call is TRBV5-4, the J call TRBJ2-5; D is unclear. The ends were cut back, 4 bases at V and 4 bases at J, with 11 bases in the middle. This CDR3 comprises 13 residues. Per the germline V gene, CDR1 is SGHNT and CDR2 is YYREEE (reference sequence). CDR3 loop: CASSPVPGETQYF. The DNA of the CDR3 is TGTGCCAGCAGCCCGGTGCCGGGAGAGACCCAGTACTTC.

The chain joins TRBV7-6 to TRBJ2-5; 8 bases fit TRBD1. The trim removed 4 bases at V and 3 bases at J, leaving 4 bases unmatched. Looked up from germline, CDR1 is SGHVS and CDR2 is FNYEAQ. The CDR3 totals 14 residues. Written as DNA, the CDR3 is TGTGCCAGCAGCTCGGACAGGGCAAAAGAGACCCAGTACTTC. Translation gives CASSSDRAKETQYF.

This clonotype was seen only a few times. The chain has TRBV6-2 or TRBV6-3 and TRBJ2-1, with 8 bases that match TRBD1. V gave up 9 bases and J gave up 7 bases; unmatched junction bases: 11. The V gene's germline CDR1 is MNHEY and CDR2 SVGEGT. CDR3 length equals 14 residues. CDR3 residues: CASGQGLSKNEQFF. The CDR3 DNA sequence: TGTGCCAGTGGACAGGGCCTTTCAAAGAATGAGCAGTTCTTC.

The rearrangement joins TRBV30 to TRBJ2-1, with TRBD1 matching over 8 bases. Trimming took 8 bases from V and 0 from J; bases not matched to a gene: 15. CDR1 is GTSNPN, CDR2 SVGIG, per germline (reference sequence). This CDR3 comprises 17 residues. The CDR3 loop is CASSPRMDRASYNEQFF. The CDR3 DNA reads as TGTGCCAGCAGCCCCCGGATGGACAGGGCCTCCTACAATGAGCAGTTCTTC.

The CDR3 reads CASSLTDSTEAFF. CDR3 DNA sequence: TGTGCCAGCAGCTTAACCGACAGTACTGAAGCTTTCTTT. J is TRBJ1-1 and V is TRBV5-4; D may be TRBD1 (5 bases). The CDR3 is 13 amino acids. The germline V and J ends were trimmed by 2 bases and 5 bases, with 10 bases remaining between them. Germline V gene lookup returns CDR1 SGHNT and CDR2 YYREEE (reference sequence).

This clonotype was detected only a few times. The chain carries TRBV20-1 and TRBJ2-1; 10 nucleotides match TRBD2. Germline V CDR1 and CDR2: DFQATT, SNEGSKA (reference sequence). V shed 5 bases and J 7 bases; nucleotides not matched to a gene: 14. This CDR3 comprises 16 residues. The CDR3 spells CSAGLTLAGIGNEQFF. The DNA for the CDR3 is TGCAGTGCTGGGCTGACACTAGCGGGGATCGGGAATGAGCAGTTCTTC.

This clonotype is labeled as medium-sized (0.01 to 0.1%). V usage is TRBV29-1 and J usage is TRBJ1-2; D is uncertain. V lost 7 bases, J lost 5 bases, and 14 bases lay in between. Germline values: CDR1 SQVTM, CDR2 ANQGSEA. CDR3 size: 12 residues. The CDR3 DNA reads TGCAGCGCTCCTGGGGAGTGGTATGGCTACACCTTC. This translates into CSAPGEWYGYTF.

This clonotype was detected only a few times. This rearrangement joins TRBV27 to TRBJ2-1, with 11 bases matching TRBD2. Germline CDR1 is MNHEY and CDR2 is SMNVEV (reference sequence). The CDR3 has 18 amino acids. J was trimmed by 6 bases and V by 5 bases; bases with no gene match: 15. The CDR3: CASSTPSRTSGGFNEQFF. The CDR3 DNA reads as TGTGCCAGCAGTACACCCTCCCGAACTAGCGGGGGATTCAATGAGCAGTTCTTC.

This clonotype occurred a few times. The rearrangement links TRBV7-6 to TRBJ2-7; TRBD1 aligns across 10 bases. J was trimmed by 2 bases and V by 5 bases; bases with no gene match: 6. Germline CDR1 and CDR2: SGHVS and FNYEAQ. This CDR3 region has 15 residues. The CDR3 sequence: CASSHHGQGAYEQYF. The CDR3 nucleotides read TGTGCCAGCAGCCACCACGGACAGGGGGCCTACGAGCAGTACTTC.

This clonotype was counted a few times. The J gene is TRBJ2-1, the V gene TRBV6-4, with D unclear. Germline V gene sequence: CDR1 MRHNA, CDR2 SNTAGT. This CDR3 is 13 amino acids long. V was shortened by 0 bases and J by 10 bases, with 10 bases between the two germline ends. This CDR3 reads CASSDSSQKEQFF. CDR3 DNA: TGTGCCAGCAGTGACTCGTCACAGAAAGAGCAGTTCTTC.

This clonotype is medium-sized. The chain combines TRBV30 with TRBJ2-3; unclear D gene. The CDR3 is 11 residues long. V was cut by 0 bases and J by 4 bases, with 2 bases left in between. Germline V gene sequence: CDR1 GTSNPN, CDR2 SVGIG (reference sequence). The CDR3 bases are TGTGCCTGGAGTGTATCAGATACGCAGTATTTT. Translation gives CAWSVSDTQYF.

This chain connects TRBV6-5 to TRBJ2-1; perhaps TRBD2 as D (7 bases). Germline V CDR1 and CDR2: MNHEY, SVGAGI. CDR3 length: 15 amino acids. Trimming removed 6 bases at V and 6 bases at J, with 18 bases between. The CDR3 spells CASSQARGGFNEQFF. In DNA form, the CDR3 reads TGTGCCAGCAGCCAGGCTAGGGGGGGCTTCAATGAGCAGTTCTTC.

A few counts support this clonotype. The chain links TRBV11-1 to TRBJ1-2; possible D gene TRBD1, 5 bases. The germline V gene has CDR1 SGHAT and CDR2 FQDESV (reference sequence). V shed 5 bases and J shed 8 bases, with 15 bases lying between them. The CDR3 length is 13 residues. The CDR3 DNA reads as TGTGCCAGCAGCCCCGGGGCAACGTACGGCTACACCTTC. Amino acids: CASSPGATYGYTF.

CDR3 DNA: TGTGCCAGCAAGGCCGGGGGCGTCACAGATACGCAGTATTTT. Protein product: CASKAGGVTDTQYF. This sequence joins TRBV27 and TRBJ2-3; D may be TRBD1 or TRBD2 (6 bases each). Germline V CDR1 and CDR2: MNHEY, SMNVEV (reference sequence). The CDR3 runs to 14 residues. Trimming removed 7 bases from V and 2 bases from J, with 13 bases in between.

This clonotype was recorded a few times. The CDR3 nucleotides read TGTGCCAGCAGCCCAAGACAGATTCGCGAGCAGTACTTC. Its protein is CASSPRQIREQYF. V gene TRBV6-5 combines with J gene TRBJ2-7; possible D gene TRBD1, 5 bases. The CDR3 covers 13 residues. Trimming pared 6 bases from V and 6 bases from J, leaving 15 bases between. The germline CDR1 and CDR2 sequences are MNHEY and SVGAGI.

This chain links TRBV6-5 with TRBJ1-2, with D unresolved. The ends were cut back, 5 bases at V and 5 bases at J, with 12 bases in the middle. CDR1 is MNHEY and CDR2 is SVGAGI in the germline V gene. This CDR3 has 13 residues. Here the CDR3 reads CASSPRLGYGYTF. DNA for the CDR3: TGTGCCAGCAGTCCACGTTTGGGTTATGGCTACACCTTC.

This chain uses TRBV6-2 or TRBV6-3 with TRBJ1-5; 7 positions agree with TRBD1. CDR1 and CDR2 from the germline V gene are MNHEY and SVGEGT. This CDR3 has 15 residues. V was clipped by 6 bases and J by 4 bases; unmatched bases: 9. CDR3 bases: TGTGCCAGCAGGGTTGGACAGGCGCCGAATCAGCCCCAGCATTTT. Translating gives CASRVGQAPNQPQHF.

The genes are TRBV18 and TRBJ2-5, with D perhaps matching TRBD1 or TRBD2 (5 bases each). V was cut by 3 bases and J by 1 base, with 21 bases left in between. The germline V gene encodes CDR1 KGHSH and CDR2 LQKENI. CDR3 size: 18 residues. CDR3 bases: TGTGCCAGCTCACCGCGATCGGCCCGGGGACCCCCCCAAGAGACCCAGTACTTC. This gives the protein CASSPRSARGPPQETQYF.